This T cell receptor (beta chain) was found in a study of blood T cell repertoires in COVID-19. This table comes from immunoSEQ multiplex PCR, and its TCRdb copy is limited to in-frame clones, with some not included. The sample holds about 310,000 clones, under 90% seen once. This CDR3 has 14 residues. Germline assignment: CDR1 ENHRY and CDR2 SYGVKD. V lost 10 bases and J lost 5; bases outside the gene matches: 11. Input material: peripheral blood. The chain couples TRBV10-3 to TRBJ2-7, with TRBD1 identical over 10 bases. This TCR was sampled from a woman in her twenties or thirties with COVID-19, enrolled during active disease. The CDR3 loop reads CATSPRDRGDEQYF. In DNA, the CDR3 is TGTGCCACTAGCCCCCGGGACAGGGGTGACGAGCAGTACTTC.